The T cell receptor (beta chain) under discussion was sequenced for a study of T cell responses to AZD1222 COVID-19 vaccine. Findings and caveats of the study: No day 14 peak samples; only post-peak repertoires were characterized.

Repertoires were generated with immunoSEQ multiplex PCR, while TCRdb's copy carries only in-frame clones and drops some. The table has about 170,000 clones, around 89% seen once. Trimming stripped 4 bases from V and 6 bases from J, with 18 bases between. This CDR3 is built from 15 residues. Germline V lookup: CDR1 SGHVS, CDR2 FQNEAQ. About this clone: Its antigen remains unidentified.

This TCR was recovered from an adult in good health. V gene TRBV7-8 combines with J gene TRBJ1-1; D unresolved. The sample consisted of peripheral blood, taken on day 0 of AZD1222 vaccination. The CDR3 DNA sequence: TGTGCCAGCAGCTCCTTAAGGGTAGTAATTGCTGAAGCTTTCTTT. Its translation is CASSSLRVVIAEAFF.